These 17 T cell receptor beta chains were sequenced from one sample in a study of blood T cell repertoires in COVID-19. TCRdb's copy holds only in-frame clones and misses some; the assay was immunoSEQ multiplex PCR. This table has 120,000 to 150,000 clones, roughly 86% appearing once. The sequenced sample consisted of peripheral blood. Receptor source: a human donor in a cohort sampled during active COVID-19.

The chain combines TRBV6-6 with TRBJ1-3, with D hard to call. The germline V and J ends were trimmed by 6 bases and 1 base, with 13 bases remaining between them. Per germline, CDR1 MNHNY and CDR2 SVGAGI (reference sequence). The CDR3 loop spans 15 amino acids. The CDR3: CASSFFRESGNTIYF. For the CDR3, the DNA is TGTGCCAGCAGCTTTTTCCGGGAGTCTGGAAACACCATATATTTT.

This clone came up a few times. For the CDR3, the DNA is TGTGCCAGCCATCGGACAGGTGATTCACCCCTCCACTTT. As protein: CASHRTGDSPLHF. The rearrangement links TRBV7-9 to TRBJ1-6; 7 bases agree with TRBD1. With V trimmed by 8 bases and J by 8 bases, 6 bases remained unmatched. This CDR3 is 13 amino acids long. Germline-derived CDR1 and CDR2 are SEHNR and FQNEAQ (reference sequence).

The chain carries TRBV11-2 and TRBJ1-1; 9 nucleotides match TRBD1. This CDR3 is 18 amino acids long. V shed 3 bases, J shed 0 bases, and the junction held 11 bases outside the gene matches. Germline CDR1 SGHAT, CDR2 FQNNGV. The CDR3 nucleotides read TGTGCCAGCAGCTTGAAGTCCGGGACAGGGACCTTGAACACTGAAGCTTTCTTT. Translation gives CASSLKSGTGTLNTEAFF.

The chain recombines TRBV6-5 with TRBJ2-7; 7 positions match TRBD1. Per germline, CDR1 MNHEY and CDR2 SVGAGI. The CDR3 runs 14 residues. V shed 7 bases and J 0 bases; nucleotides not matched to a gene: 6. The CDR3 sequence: CASINYRGSYEQYF. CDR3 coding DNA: TGTGCCAGCATAAACTACAGGGGCTCCTACGAGCAGTACTTC.

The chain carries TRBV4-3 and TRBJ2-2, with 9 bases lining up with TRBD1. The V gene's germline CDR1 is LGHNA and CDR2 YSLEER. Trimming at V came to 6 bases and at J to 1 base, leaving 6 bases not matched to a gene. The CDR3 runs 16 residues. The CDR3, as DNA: TGCGCCAGCAGTAAACAGGGGGCGGGGAACACCGGGGAGCTGTTTTTT. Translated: CASSKQGAGNTGELFF.

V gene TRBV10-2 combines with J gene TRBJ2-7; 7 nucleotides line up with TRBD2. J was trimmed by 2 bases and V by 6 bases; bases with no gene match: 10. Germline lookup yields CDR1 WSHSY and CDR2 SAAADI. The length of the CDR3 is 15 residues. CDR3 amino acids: CASSDPAGNTYEQYF. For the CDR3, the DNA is TGCGCCAGCAGCGATCCAGCGGGAAATACCTACGAGCAGTACTTC.

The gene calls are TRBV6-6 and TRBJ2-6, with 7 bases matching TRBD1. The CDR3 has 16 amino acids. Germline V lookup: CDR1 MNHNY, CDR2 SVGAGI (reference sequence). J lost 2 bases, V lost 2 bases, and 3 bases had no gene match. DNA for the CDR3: TGTGCCAGCAGTTACACGAGGGGGCCTGGGGCCAACGTCCTGACTTTC. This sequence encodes CASSYTRGPGANVLTF.

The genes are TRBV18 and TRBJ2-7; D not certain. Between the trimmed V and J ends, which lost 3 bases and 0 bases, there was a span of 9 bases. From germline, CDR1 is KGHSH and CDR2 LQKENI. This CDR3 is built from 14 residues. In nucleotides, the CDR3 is TGTGCCAGCTCACCGGAACAGAGCTCCTACGAGCAGTACTTC. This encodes CASSPEQSSYEQYF.

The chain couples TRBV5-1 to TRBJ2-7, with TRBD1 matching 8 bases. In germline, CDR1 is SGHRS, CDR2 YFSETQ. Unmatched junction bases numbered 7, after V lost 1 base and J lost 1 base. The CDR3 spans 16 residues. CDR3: CASSLTAQGVSYEQYF. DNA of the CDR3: TGCGCCAGCAGCTTGACGGCACAGGGGGTTTCCTACGAGCAGTACTTC.

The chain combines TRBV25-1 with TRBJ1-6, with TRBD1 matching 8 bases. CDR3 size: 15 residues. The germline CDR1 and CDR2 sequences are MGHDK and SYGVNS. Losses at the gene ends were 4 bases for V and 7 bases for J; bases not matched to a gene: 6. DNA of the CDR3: TGTGCCAGCAGTGTACAGGGGGTCAGAAATTCACCCCTCCACTTT. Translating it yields CASSVQGVRNSPLHF.

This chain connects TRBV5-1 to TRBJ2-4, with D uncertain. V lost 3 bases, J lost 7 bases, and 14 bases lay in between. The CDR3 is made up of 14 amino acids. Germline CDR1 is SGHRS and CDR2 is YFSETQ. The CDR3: CASSSDGVLNIQYF. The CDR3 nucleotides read TGCGCCAGCAGCTCAGATGGTGTCTTGAACATTCAGTACTTC.

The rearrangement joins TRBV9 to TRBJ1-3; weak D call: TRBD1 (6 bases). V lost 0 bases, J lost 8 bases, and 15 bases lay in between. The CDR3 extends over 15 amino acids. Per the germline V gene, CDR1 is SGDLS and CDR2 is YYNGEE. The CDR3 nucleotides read TGTGCCAGCAGCGTAGGAAGTGTCAGGGGTGACACCATATATTTT. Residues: CASSVGSVRGDTIYF.

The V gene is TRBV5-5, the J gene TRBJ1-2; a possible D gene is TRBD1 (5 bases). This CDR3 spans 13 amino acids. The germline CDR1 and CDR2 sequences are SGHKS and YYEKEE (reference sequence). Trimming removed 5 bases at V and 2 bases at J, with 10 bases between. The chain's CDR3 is CASRDTLNYGYTF. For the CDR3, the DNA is TGTGCCAGCAGGGACACACTGAACTATGGCTACACCTTC.

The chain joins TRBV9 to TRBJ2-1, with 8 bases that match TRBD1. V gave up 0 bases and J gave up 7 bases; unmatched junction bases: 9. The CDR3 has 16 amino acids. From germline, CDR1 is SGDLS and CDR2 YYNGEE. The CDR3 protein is CASSVAPRTGLNEQFF. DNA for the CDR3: TGTGCCAGCAGCGTAGCCCCCAGGACAGGGCTAAATGAGCAGTTCTTC.

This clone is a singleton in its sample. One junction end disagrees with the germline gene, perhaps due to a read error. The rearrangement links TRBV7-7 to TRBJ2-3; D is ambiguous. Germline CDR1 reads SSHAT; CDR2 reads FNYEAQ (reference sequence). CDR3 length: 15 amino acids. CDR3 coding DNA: TGTGCTAGCAGCCAGAGTCCGGGTAGCACAGATACGCAGTATTTT. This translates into CASSQSPGSTDTQYF. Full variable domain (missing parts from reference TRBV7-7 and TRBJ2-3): GAGVSQSPRYKVTKRGQDVTLRCDPISSHATLYWYQQALGQGPEFLTYFNYEAQPDKSGLPSDRFSAERPEGSISTLTIQRTEQRDSAMYRCASSQSPGSTDTQYFGPGTRLTVL.

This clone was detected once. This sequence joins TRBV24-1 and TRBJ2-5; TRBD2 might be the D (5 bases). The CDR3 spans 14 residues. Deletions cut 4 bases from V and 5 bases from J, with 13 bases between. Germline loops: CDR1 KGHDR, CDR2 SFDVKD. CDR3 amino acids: CATSDRVRGETQYF. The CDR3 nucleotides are TGTGCCACCAGTGACCGGGTCCGCGGGGAGACCCAGTACTTC.

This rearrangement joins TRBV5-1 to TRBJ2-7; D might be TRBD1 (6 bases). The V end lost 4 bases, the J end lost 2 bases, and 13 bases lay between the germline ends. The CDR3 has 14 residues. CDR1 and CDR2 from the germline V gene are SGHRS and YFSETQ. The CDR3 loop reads CASSQTGLAYEQYF. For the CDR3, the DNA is TGCGCCAGCAGCCAGACAGGTCTAGCCTACGAGCAGTACTTC.